The 13 T cell receptor beta chains reported below all come from one sample, sequenced in a study of blood T cell repertoires in COVID-19. The assay was immunoSEQ multiplex PCR, and TCRdb's table has in-frame clones only and misses some. The sample consists of roughly 180,000 clones, over 65% of them appearing once. The specimen was PBMCs or T cells enriched from blood (not recorded which). Every receptor here comes from a woman between 45 and 65 years old who had recovered from COVID-19.

The CDR3 region has the DNA TGTGCCAGCTCCTCCGGTATTAGGGGGCGAGACAATCAGCCCCAGCATTTT. Translated: CASSSGIRGRDNQPQHF. The rearrangement uses TRBV18 and TRBJ1-5, with TRBD1 matching 7 bases. J was trimmed by 3 bases and V by 6 bases; bases with no gene match: 14. CDR1 and CDR2 from the germline V gene are KGHSH and LQKENI. This CDR3 contains 17 residues. The whole variable domain, remainder taken from reference TRBV18 and TRBJ1-5, is NAGVMQNPRHLVRRRGQEARLRCSPMKGHSHVYWYRQLPEEGLKFMVYLQKENIIDESGMPKERFSAEFPKEGPSILRIQQVVRGDSAAYFCASSSGIRGRDNQPQHFGDGTRLSIL.

CDR3: CASSRTSGGAVNEQFF. As DNA, the CDR3 is TGTGCCAGCAGCAGAACTAGCGGGGGGGCGGTGAATGAGCAGTTCTTC. The chain couples TRBV5-6 to TRBJ2-1; 13 positions agree with TRBD2. The CDR3 runs 16 residues. V gave up 4 bases and J gave up 7 bases; unmatched junction bases: 8. Germline V gene lookup returns CDR1 SGHDT and CDR2 YYEEEE.

The J gene is TRBJ1-4, the V gene TRBV7-9; TRBD1 might be the D (5 bases). The V and J ends lost 1 base and 0 bases respectively, with 15 bases between them. Germline V gene sequence: CDR1 SEHNR, CDR2 FQNEAQ (reference sequence). This CDR3 region has 18 residues. The DNA of the CDR3 is TGTGCCAGCAGCTTAGTCAAGCAGGGCTACGCAACTAATGAAAAACTGTTTTTT. This encodes CASSLVKQGYATNEKLFF. Full variable domain (remainder filled in from reference TRBV7-9 and TRBJ1-4): DTGVSQNPRHKITKRGQNVTFRCDPISEHNRLYWYRQTLGQGPEFLTYFQNEAQLEKSRLLSDRFSAERPKGSFSTLEIQRTEQGDSAMYLCASSLVKQGYATNEKLFFGSGTQLSVL.

The chain couples TRBV30 to TRBJ1-3, with 8 bases matching TRBD1. The junction had 1 base not matched to a gene; V was cut back by 5 bases and J by 4 bases. The CDR3 totals 12 residues. In germline, CDR1 is GTSNPN, CDR2 SVGIG (reference sequence). The DNA for the CDR3 is TGTGCCTGGGGACAGGGAGGAAACACCATATATTTT. Encoded protein: CAWGQGGNTIYF.

The V and J genes are TRBV2 and TRBJ2-1; possibly TRBD2 for D (6 bases). Trimming removed 4 bases from V and 4 bases from J, with 17 bases in between. The germline V gene has CDR1 SNHLY and CDR2 FYNNEI. The CDR3 is 16 residues long. In nucleotides, the CDR3 is TGTGCCAGCAGTGCTGGTGTCGGAGGGCCGTACAATGAGCAGTTCTTC. Its translation is CASSAGVGGPYNEQFF. The entire variable domain, with the rest obtained from reference TRBV2 and TRBJ2-1, is as follows: EPEVTQTPSHQVTQMGQEVILRCVPISNHLYFYWYRQILGQKVEFLVSFYNNEISEKSEIFDDQFSVERPDGSNFTLKIRSTKLEDSAMYFCASSAGVGGPYNEQFFGPGTRLTVL.

This chain uses TRBV21-1 with TRBJ2-5; TRBD1 is taken as the D call from the table, unchecked against the DNA. TRBV21-1 has pseudogene status. CDR3 length equals 14 residues. CDR3 nucleotides: TGTGCCAGCAGCCCAGTTAACGCTTCAGAGACCCAGTACTTC. This translates into CASSPVNASETQYF.

The chain links TRBV27 to TRBJ1-2, with 11 bases that match TRBD1. Germline lookup yields CDR1 MNHEY and CDR2 SMNVEV (reference sequence). The CDR3 contains 14 residues. The V gene end was trimmed by 5 bases and the J gene end by 7 bases; junction bases not matched to a gene: 6. The chain's CDR3 is CASSPDRGRFGYTF. The CDR3 coding sequence is TGTGCCAGCAGTCCGGACAGGGGGCGATTTGGCTACACCTTC.

The V and J genes are TRBV6-6 and TRBJ1-1; perhaps TRBD1 as D (6 bases). The CDR3 consists of 15 residues. CDR1 is MNHNY and CDR2 is SVGAGI in the germline V gene (reference sequence). V was cut by 5 bases and J by 7 bases, with 20 bases left in between. The CDR3 DNA is TGTGCCAGCAGTGGCCTTCGGCAGGGGAGTGTTGAAGCTTTCTTT. It is translated as CASSGLRQGSVEAFF.

The rearrangement uses TRBV15 and TRBJ2-5, with 16 bases identical to TRBD2. The CDR3 covers 18 residues. Germline lookup yields CDR1 LNHNV and CDR2 YYDKDF (reference sequence). The V gene end was trimmed by 6 bases and the J gene end by 4 bases; junction bases not matched to a gene: 11. This CDR3 is CATSAGLAGGRSRETQYF. The CDR3 coding sequence is TGTGCCACCAGTGCGGGACTAGCGGGAGGGAGATCGAGAGAGACCCAGTACTTC. Filled out from reference TRBV15 and TRBJ2-5, the complete variable domain reads DAMVIQNPRYQVTQFGKPVTLSCSQTLNHNVMYWYQQKSSQAPKLLFHYYDKDFNNEADTPDNFQSRRPNTSFCFLDIRSPGLGDTAMYLCATSAGLAGGRSRETQYFGPGTRLLVL.

The rearrangement uses TRBV11-3 and TRBJ2-2, with TRBD2 matching 8 bases. The germline V gene has CDR1 SGHNT and CDR2 YENEEA. J was trimmed by 0 bases and V by 2 bases; bases with no gene match: 5. The CDR3 is made up of 17 amino acids. CDR3 DNA: TGTGCCAGCAGCTTAACCTCGGGAGGGGCGAACACCGGGGAGCTGTTTTTT. This translates into CASSLTSGGANTGELFF.

The gene calls are TRBV5-1 and TRBJ2-5; the D gene is possibly TRBD1 (6 bases). Germline lookup yields CDR1 SGHRS and CDR2 YFSETQ. The CDR3 length is 14 residues. Trimming shortened V by 0 bases and J by 5 bases, and 11 bases separated the two germline ends. The CDR3 DNA follows: TGCGCCAGCAGCTTGGTGGGGGCGGGTGAGACCCAGTACTTC. This translates into CASSLVGAGETQYF.

The chain carries TRBV7-9 and TRBJ2-1; 9 bases fit TRBD2. The V segment lost 5 bases and the J segment 2 bases; nucleotides outside the gene matches: 13. The CDR3 consists of 18 residues. CDR1 SEHNR and CDR2 FQNEAQ come from the germline V gene (reference sequence). CDR3 amino acids: CASSLGALAGTTYNEQFF. The DNA for the CDR3 is TGTGCCAGCAGCCTAGGGGCTCTAGCGGGGACTACCTACAATGAGCAGTTCTTC.

The chain recombines TRBV19 with TRBJ1-1; weak D call: TRBD1 (6 bases). The length of the CDR3 is 15 residues. CDR1 LNHDA and CDR2 SQIVND come from the germline V gene (reference sequence). Trimming took off 10 bases at V and 4 bases at J, with 22 bases between the two ends. CDR3 bases: TGTGCCACCCGAGGTCCAGGGGAAAGTCGCACTGAAGCTTTCTTT. It specifies CATRGPGESRTEAFF. The whole variable domain, remainder taken from reference TRBV19 and TRBJ1-1, is DGGITQSPKYLFRKEGQNVTLSCEQNLNHDAMYWYRQDPGQGLRLIYYSQIVNDFQKGDIAEGYSVSREKKESFPLTVTSAQKNPTAFYLCATRGPGESRTEAFFGQGTRLTVV.